A single sample gave rise to the 17 T cell receptor beta chains below, sequenced in a study of Graves' ophthalmopathy and Graves' hyperthyroidism. RNA served as the template for amplifying TCR beta CDR3 regions. RT-PCR was first run with HTBI primers, then multiplex PCR in a second round. Each CDR3 protein gets one entry after TCRdb re-called the multiplex PCR reads with MiXCR. There are 360,000 or so distinct CDR3 sequences in the sample; 15% to 20% occur only once, and 1.6% lies in the top ten. Sequenced input: peripheral blood. These receptors were collected from a woman aged 18 to 35 with Graves' ophthalmopathy.

This sequence joins TRBV6-1 and TRBJ2-5; the match to TRBD1 covers 8 bases. The CDR3 runs 14 residues. The germline gives CDR1 MNHNS, CDR2 SASEGT. The V segment lost 6 bases and the J segment 1 base; nucleotides outside the gene matches: 4. CDR3 nucleotide sequence: TGTGCCAGCAGCAAGACAGGGGCCCAAGAGACCCAGTACTTC. Its protein is CASSKTGAQETQYF.

This clonotype showed up many times. V usage is TRBV7-2 and J usage is TRBJ1-2; 8 nucleotides align to TRBD1. CDR1 and CDR2 from the germline V gene are SGHTA and FQGNSA. J lost 0 bases, V lost 5 bases, and 2 bases had no gene match. This CDR3 has 14 amino acids. As DNA, the CDR3 is TGTGCCAGCAGCCGGGGACAGGCTAACTATGGCTACACCTTC. Protein product: CASSRGQANYGYTF.

This clonotype was detected a few times. DNA of the CDR3: TGTGCCAGCAGTTACTCGACCCCGACAGGGCTCGGGAACACTGAAGCTTTCTTT. Residues: CASSYSTPTGLGNTEAFF. The rearrangement uses TRBV6-2 or TRBV6-3 and TRBJ1-1, with 7 bases aligning to TRBD1. Germline CDR1 and CDR2: MNHEY and SVGEGT. The V segment lost 0 bases and the J segment 1 base; nucleotides outside the gene matches: 11. CDR3 length: 18 residues.

The sample holds many counts of this clonotype. The chain recombines TRBV7-9 with TRBJ2-5; D is possibly TRBD1 (6 bases). The CDR3 covers 15 residues. V dropped 1 base and J dropped 5 bases, with 14 bases sitting between them. Germline CDR1 is SEHNR and CDR2 is FQNEAQ (reference sequence). The CDR3 DNA reads TGTGCCAGCAGCTTAGATCCAGGGGAGAAGGAGACCCAGTACTTC. Translated: CASSLDPGEKETQYF.

The J gene is TRBJ1-5, the V gene TRBV6-1; TRBD1 agrees at 9 bases. J was trimmed by 7 bases and V by 4 bases; bases with no gene match: 5. Germline loops: CDR1 MNHNS, CDR2 SASEGT. The CDR3 has 14 amino acids. The CDR3 DNA follows: TGTGCCAGCAGTGCCGACAGGGGGAAACAGCCCCAGCATTTT. Translating it yields CASSADRGKQPQHF.

This clonotype was counted at least ten times. The V gene is TRBV28, the J gene TRBJ1-1; D is perhaps TRBD1 (5 bases). With 7 bases removed from V and 6 bases from J, the gap between germline ends came to 15 bases. The CDR3 has 13 amino acids. Germline V gives CDR1 MDHEN, CDR2 SYDVKM. The chain's CDR3 is CASIPSKGPEAFF. CDR3 DNA sequence: TGTGCCAGCATCCCTTCAAAGGGGCCTGAAGCTTTCTTT.

This clonotype was counted at least ten times. The chain employs TRBV11-2 and TRBJ2-7; 7 bases align to TRBD1. CDR3 size: 14 residues. The germline gives CDR1 SGHAT, CDR2 FQNNGV. V dropped 2 bases and J dropped 3; count of bases not matched to a gene: 4. CDR3 nucleotide sequence: TGTGCCAGCAGCTTACCCCGACAGGGCTACGAGCAGTACTTC. This sequence encodes CASSLPRQGYEQYF.

This clonotype was counted ten times or more. The gene calls are TRBV28 and TRBJ1-5; 7 bases agree with TRBD1. CDR1 and CDR2 (germline): MDHEN, SYDVKM. V lost 2 bases, J lost 5 bases, and 9 bases stayed unmatched. There are 16 residues in the CDR3. This CDR3 is CASSLIEGARDQPQHF. In DNA form, the CDR3 reads TGTGCCAGCAGTTTAATCGAGGGGGCGCGTGATCAGCCCCAGCATTTT.

This clonotype was seen ten or more times. This sequence joins TRBV6-2 or TRBV6-3 and TRBJ1-1; TRBD1 agrees at 8 bases. The CDR3 extends over 17 amino acids. V lost 6 bases, J lost 1 base, and 13 bases stayed unmatched. CDR1 is MNHEY, CDR2 SVGEGT, per germline. The CDR3 coding sequence is TGTGCCAGCAGAGTACAGACGCAGGGGGCCCGGAACACTGAAGCTTTCTTT. As protein: CASRVQTQGARNTEAFF.

The chain uses TRBV12-3 or TRBV12-4 and TRBJ1-6; D not resolved. Trimming shortened V by 5 bases and J by 10 bases, and 21 bases separated the two germline ends. The CDR3 sequence is 16 residues long. As DNA, the CDR3 is TGTGCCAGCAGTCGGGGAAGGCGAGCAGGCGCATCACCCCTCCACTTT. As protein: CASSRGRRAGASPLHF.

This clonotype was detected many times. J is TRBJ2-7 and V is TRBV7-6, with D perhaps given as TRBD1 or TRBD2 (5 bases each). The CDR3 is made up of 10 amino acids. Trimming took 8 bases from V and 5 from J, leaving 7 bases between them. The germline V gene encodes CDR1 SGHVS and CDR2 FNYEAQ. CDR3 bases: TGTGCCAGCGGGGGTAACGAGCAGTACTTC. Its protein product is CASGGNEQYF. The full variable domain, its missing parts supplied by reference TRBV7-6 and TRBJ2-7, is GAGVSQSPRYKVTKRGQDVALRCDPISGHVSLYWYRQALGQGPEFLTYFNYEAQQDKSGLPNDRFSAERPEGSISTLTIQRTEQRDSAMYRCASGGNEQYFGPGTRLTVT.

This clonotype was recorded many times. The CDR3 bases are TGTGCCAGCAGGGGAGGGGGCGCTAACACCGGGGAGCTGTTTTTT. Residues: CASRGGGANTGELFF. V is TRBV28 and J is TRBJ2-2, with D perhaps being TRBD1 or TRBD2 (7 bases each). The V end lost 6 bases, the J end lost 2 bases, and 13 bases lay between the germline ends. CDR3 length: 15 amino acids. Per germline, CDR1 MDHEN and CDR2 SYDVKM.

This clonotype appeared many times. The chain joins TRBV15 to TRBJ2-7; tentatively, D is TRBD2 (5 bases). Trimming stripped 0 bases from V and 2 bases from J, with 8 bases between. Per the germline V gene, CDR1 is LNHNV and CDR2 is YYDKDF (reference sequence). The CDR3 spans 14 residues. CDR3 sequence reads: CATSRDGRTYEQYF. CDR3 DNA: TGTGCCACCAGCAGAGATGGGAGAACCTACGAGCAGTACTTC.

For the CDR3, the DNA is TGTGCCAGTCCACGTGGGGATGAGGCCTACGAGCAGTACTTC. Translating gives CASPRGDEAYEQYF. The genes are TRBV27 and TRBJ2-7; D remains unclear. The V gene lost 9 bases and the J gene lost 2 bases, with 17 bases spanning the gap. The CDR3 covers 14 residues. Per the germline V gene, CDR1 is MNHEY and CDR2 is SMNVEV (reference sequence).

This clonotype was detected many times. The chain links TRBV7-2 to TRBJ2-7; 9 bases map to TRBD1. The CDR3 extends over 13 amino acids. Germline V CDR1 and CDR2: SGHTA, FQGNSA. The V segment lost 3 bases and the J segment 11 bases; nucleotides outside the gene matches: 8. CDR3 sequence (DNA): TGTGCCAGCAGCTTGGGTACAGGGGGCCTGGAGTACTTC. As protein: CASSLGTGGLEYF.

This clonotype showed up many times. The rearrangement links TRBV6-5 to TRBJ2-7, with 12 nucleotides matching TRBD2. The CDR3 length is 17 residues. V lost 0 bases to trimming and J lost 2 bases; unmatched junction nucleotides: 5. Germline CDR1 is MNHEY and CDR2 is SVGAGI. DNA for the CDR3: TGTGCCAGCAGTTACTCCCCTTGGACTAGCGGGACCTACGAGCAGTACTTC. It encodes CASSYSPWTSGTYEQYF.

This clonotype appeared many times. The chain has TRBV11-1 and TRBJ2-7, with 7 bases fitting TRBD2. The V and J ends lost 3 bases and 5 bases, in that order; junction bases with no gene match: 13. The CDR3 is made up of 16 amino acids. From germline, CDR1 is SGHAT and CDR2 FQDESV (reference sequence). The CDR3 DNA sequence: TGTGCCAGCAGCTTGGAGGGCGGGAGCATTGGGAACGAGCAGTACTTC. Translation gives CASSLEGGSIGNEQYF.